The rows below give T cell receptor beta chains drawn from one sample of a study of Graves' ophthalmopathy and Graves' hyperthyroidism. TCRdb re-derived calls from the multiplex PCR reads in MiXCR, one entry per CDR3 protein. The sample lists approximately 640,000 distinct CDR3 sequences; under 50% were seen once. Sequenced input: peripheral blood. The source of these receptors is an adult man with Graves' ophthalmopathy. CDR3s include the opening cysteine and the closing phenylalanine or tryptophan. A D gene is named only where the DNA matches it firmly. A row's size may be missing; if present it is once, few, many or a size class.

d_call	clone_size	v_call	j_call	cdr3_nt	cdr3_aa
NA	few	TRBV3-1	TRBJ2-7	TGTGCCACCGCCCAGGACAGAAATCAGTACTTC	CATAQDRNQYF
NA	NA	TRBV7-9	TRBJ2-3	TGTGCCAGCAGCCTATCCTTGGGGGATGGGACAGATACGCAGTATTTT	CASSLSLGDGTDTQYF
NA	many	TRBV9	TRBJ2-5	TGTGCCAGCAGCGTACGGGGGGCAGACGAGACCCAGTACTTC	CASSVRGADETQYF
NA	NA	TRBV4-1	TRBJ2-7	TGCGCCAGCAGCCAAGCTCACAGTTCCTACGAGCAGTACTTC	CASSQAHSSYEQYF
TRBD1	few	TRBV6-5	TRBJ1-1	TGTGCCAGCAGTAAACAGGGGACGAACACTGAAGCTTTCTTT	CASSKQGTNTEAFF
TRBD2	NA	TRBV9	TRBJ2-7	TGTGCCAGCAGACGGGTCGCTAGCGGGAGATACCTATCATGGGAGCAGTACTTC	CASRRVASGRYLSWEQYF
TRBD1	few	TRBV19	TRBJ2-5	TGTGCCAGTAGCGGACAGGGCTTTCAGACCCAGTACTTC	CASSGQGFQTQYF
TRBD1	few	TRBV11-2	TRBJ2-5	TGTGCCAGCAGACATGGGACAGGGGGCTTAGAGACCCAGTACTTC	CASRHGTGGLETQYF
TRBD2	NA	TRBV5-1	TRBJ2-7	TGCGCCAGCAGCTTACCCACGCAGCGGGAGGGGTACGAGCAGTACTTC	CASSLPTQREGYEQYF
NA	many	TRBV6-6	TRBJ1-5	TGTGCCAGCAGTTACTCGTCGGGACGCAATCAGCCCCAGCATTTT	CASSYSSGRNQPQHF
TRBD1	few	TRBV15	TRBJ2-7	TGTGCCACCAGCAGAGAGGTTGGGACAGGGTTCATGTACTTC	CATSREVGTGFMYF
TRBD1	NA	TRBV10-3	TRBJ1-5	TGTGCCAGCAGCACGACAGGGTATAGCAATCAGCCCCAGCATTTT	CASSTTGYSNQPQHF
TRBD2	many	TRBV7-9	TRBJ2-5	TGTGCCAGCAGCTCCTATCGTATATTAGCGGGAAGATATCAAGAGACCCAGTACTTC	CASSSYRILAGRYQETQYF
TRBD1	NA	TRBV11-2	TRBJ1-1	TGTGCCAGCAGCCAAGAAGTGACAGGGGCCTTCACTGAAGCTTTCTTT	CASSQEVTGAFTEAFF
NA	many	TRBV29-1	TRBJ2-6	TGCAGCGTCTCGGACGGCTACTCTGGGGCCAACGTCCTGACTTTC	CSVSDGYSGANVLTF
TRBD2	NA	TRBV29-1	TRBJ2-5	TGCAGCACGGGACTAGCGGGGGGGACCCAAGAGACCCAGTACTTC	CSTGLAGGTQETQYF
NA	NA	TRBV7-3	TRBJ2-3	TGTGCCAGCAGCTTAACGGGACGGGGTACAGATACGCAGTATTTT	CASSLTGRGTDTQYF
NA	many	TRBV19	TRBJ1-2	TGTGCCAGTAGTATTGTTCCACAGTTCGGCTACACCTTC	CASSIVPQFGYTF
TRBD1	NA	TRBV10-3	TRBJ2-5	TGTGCCATCAGTCTGACAGGGTACGATCAGCCCCAGTACTTC	CAISLTGYDQPQYF
NA	NA	TRBV10-3	TRBJ2-5	TGTGCCATCAGTCAACCTGGGACCCAGTACTTC	CAISQPGTQYF
TRBD1	NA	TRBV2	TRBJ2-1	TGTGCCAGCAGTGTTAGGGACAGGGGGGAAAATGAGCAGTTCTTC	CASSVRDRGENEQFF
NA	few	TRBV9	TRBJ2-5	TGTGCCAGCAGCGTATCTAGCGCCCTGGCGGGAACCCAGTACTTC	CASSVSSALAGTQYF